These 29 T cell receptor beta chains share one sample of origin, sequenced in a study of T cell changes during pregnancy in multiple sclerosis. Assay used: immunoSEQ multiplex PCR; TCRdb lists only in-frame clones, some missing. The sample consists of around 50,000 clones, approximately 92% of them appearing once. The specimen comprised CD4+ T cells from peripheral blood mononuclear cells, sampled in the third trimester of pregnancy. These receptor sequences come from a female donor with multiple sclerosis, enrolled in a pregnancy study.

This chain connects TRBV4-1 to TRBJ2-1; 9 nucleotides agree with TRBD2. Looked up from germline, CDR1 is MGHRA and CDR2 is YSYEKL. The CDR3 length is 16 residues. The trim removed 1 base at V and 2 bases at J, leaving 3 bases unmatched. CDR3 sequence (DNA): TGCGCCAGCAGCCAAGCGAGCGGGAGGCCCTACAATGAGCAGTTCTTC. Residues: CASSQASGRPYNEQFF.

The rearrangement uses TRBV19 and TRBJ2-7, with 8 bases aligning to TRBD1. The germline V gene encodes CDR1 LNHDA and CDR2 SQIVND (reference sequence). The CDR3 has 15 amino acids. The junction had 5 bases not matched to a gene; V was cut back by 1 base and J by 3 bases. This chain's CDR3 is CASSIGGQGGYEQYF. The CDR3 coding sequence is TGTGCCAGTAGTATAGGCGGACAGGGAGGCTACGAGCAGTACTTC.

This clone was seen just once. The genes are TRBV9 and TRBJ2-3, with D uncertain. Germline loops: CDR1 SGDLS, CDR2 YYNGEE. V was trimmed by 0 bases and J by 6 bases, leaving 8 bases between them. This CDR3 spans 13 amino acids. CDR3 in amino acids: CASSVATSDTQYF. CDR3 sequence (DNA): TGTGCCAGCAGCGTAGCTACGTCGGATACGCAGTATTTT.

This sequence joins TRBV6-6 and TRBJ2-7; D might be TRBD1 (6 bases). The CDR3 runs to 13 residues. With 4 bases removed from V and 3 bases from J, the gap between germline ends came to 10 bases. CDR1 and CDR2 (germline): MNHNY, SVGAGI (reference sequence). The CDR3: CASSSDRIYEQYF. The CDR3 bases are TGTGCCAGCAGTTCCGACAGGATCTACGAGCAGTACTTC.

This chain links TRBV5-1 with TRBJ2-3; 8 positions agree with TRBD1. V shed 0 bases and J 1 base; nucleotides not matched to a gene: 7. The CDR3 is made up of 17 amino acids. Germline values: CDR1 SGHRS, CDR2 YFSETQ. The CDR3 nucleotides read TGCGCCAGCAGCTTGGTTCAGGGGGCTATGGGCACAGATACGCAGTATTTT. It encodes CASSLVQGAMGTDTQYF. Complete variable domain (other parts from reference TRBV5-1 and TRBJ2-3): KAGVTQTPRYLIKTRGQQVTLSCSPISGHRSVSWYQQTPGQGLQFLFEYFSETQRNKGNFPGRFSGRQFSNSRSEMNVSTLELGDSALYLCASSLVQGAMGTDTQYFGPGTRLTVL.

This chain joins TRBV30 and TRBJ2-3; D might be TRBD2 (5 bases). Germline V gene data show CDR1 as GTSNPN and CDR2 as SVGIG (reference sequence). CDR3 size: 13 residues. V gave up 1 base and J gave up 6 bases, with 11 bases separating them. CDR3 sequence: CAWSGVALDTQYF. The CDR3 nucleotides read TGTGCCTGGAGTGGGGTAGCGCTGGATACGCAGTATTTT.

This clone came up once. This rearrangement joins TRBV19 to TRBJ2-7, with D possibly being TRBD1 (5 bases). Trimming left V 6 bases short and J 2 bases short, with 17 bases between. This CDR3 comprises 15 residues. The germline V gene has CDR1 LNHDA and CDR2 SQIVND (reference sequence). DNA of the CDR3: TGTGCCAGTAGGACCCAGGACACAACCGCCTACGAGCAGTACTTC. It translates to CASRTQDTTAYEQYF.

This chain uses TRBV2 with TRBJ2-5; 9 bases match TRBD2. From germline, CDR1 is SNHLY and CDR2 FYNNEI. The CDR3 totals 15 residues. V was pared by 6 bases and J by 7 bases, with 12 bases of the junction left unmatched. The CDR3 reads CASSAVSGSFMTQYF. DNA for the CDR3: TGTGCCAGCAGCGCCGTTAGCGGGAGCTTTATGACCCAGTACTTC.

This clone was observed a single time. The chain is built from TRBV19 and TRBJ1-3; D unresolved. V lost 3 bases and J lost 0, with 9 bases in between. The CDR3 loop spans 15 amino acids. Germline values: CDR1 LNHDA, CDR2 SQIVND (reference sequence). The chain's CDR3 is CASSMNVGSGNTIYF. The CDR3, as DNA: TGTGCCAGTAGTATGAACGTCGGCTCTGGAAACACCATATATTTT.

CDR3 protein: CSARKEWKLFF. The DNA of the CDR3 is TGCAGTGCTAGAAAGGAGTGGAAACTGTTTTTT. The chain carries TRBV20-1 and TRBJ1-4; D call uncertain. This CDR3 spans 11 amino acids. Trimming removed 2 bases from V and 11 bases from J, with 9 bases in between. CDR1 and CDR2 from the germline V gene are DFQATT and SNEGSKA (reference sequence).

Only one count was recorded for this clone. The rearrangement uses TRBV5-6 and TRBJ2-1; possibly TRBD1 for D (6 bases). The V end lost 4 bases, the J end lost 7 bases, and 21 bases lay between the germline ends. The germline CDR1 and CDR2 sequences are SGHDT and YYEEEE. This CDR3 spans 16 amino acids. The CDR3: CASSPPGQVPGNEQFF. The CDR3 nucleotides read TGTGCCAGCAGCCCCCCGGGACAAGTCCCCGGGAATGAGCAGTTCTTC.

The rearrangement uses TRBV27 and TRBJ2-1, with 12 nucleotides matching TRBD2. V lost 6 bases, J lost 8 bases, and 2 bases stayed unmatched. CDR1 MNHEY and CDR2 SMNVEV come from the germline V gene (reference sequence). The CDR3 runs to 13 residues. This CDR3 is CASRTSGSHEQFF. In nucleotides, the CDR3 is TGTGCCAGCAGGACTAGCGGGAGTCATGAGCAGTTCTTC.

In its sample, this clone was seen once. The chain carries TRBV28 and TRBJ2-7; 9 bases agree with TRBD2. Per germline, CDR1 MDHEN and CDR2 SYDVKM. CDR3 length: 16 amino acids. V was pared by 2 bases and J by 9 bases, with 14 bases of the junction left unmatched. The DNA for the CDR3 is TGTGCCAGCAGTTTAACTCTGGGGGTAGCGGGAGCAGGGCAGTACTTC. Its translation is CASSLTLGVAGAGQYF.

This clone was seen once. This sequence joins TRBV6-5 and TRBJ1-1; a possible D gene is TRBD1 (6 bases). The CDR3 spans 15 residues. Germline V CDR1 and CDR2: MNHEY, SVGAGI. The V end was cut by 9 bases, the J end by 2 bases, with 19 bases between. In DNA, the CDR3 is TGTGCCAGTTACCCCCGGGGGGGGGCCAACACTGAAGCTTTCTTT. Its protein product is CASYPRGGANTEAFF.

CDR3 region: CASRRPGQGSYEQYF. CDR3 DNA: TGTGCCAGCAGACGGCCGGGACAGGGATCCTACGAGCAGTACTTC. The chain links TRBV5-6 to TRBJ2-7; 9 nucleotides align to TRBD1. This CDR3 has 15 residues. The V segment lost 5 bases and the J segment 1 base; nucleotides outside the gene matches: 7. Germline V CDR1 and CDR2: SGHDT, YYEEEE. Together with reference TRBV5-6 and TRBJ2-7, the CDR3 gives the full variable domain: DAGVTQSPTHLIKTRGQQVTLRCSPKSGHDTVSWYQQALGQGPQFIFQYYEEEERQRGNFPDRFSGHQFPNYSSELNVNALLLGDSALYLCASRRPGQGSYEQYFGPGTRLTVT.

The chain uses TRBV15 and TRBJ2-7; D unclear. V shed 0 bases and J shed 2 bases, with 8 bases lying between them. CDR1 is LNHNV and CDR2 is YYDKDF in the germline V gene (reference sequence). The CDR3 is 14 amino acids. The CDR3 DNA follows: TGTGCCACCAGCAGAGAACCCCGGGCCTACGAGCAGTACTTC. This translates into CATSREPRAYEQYF.

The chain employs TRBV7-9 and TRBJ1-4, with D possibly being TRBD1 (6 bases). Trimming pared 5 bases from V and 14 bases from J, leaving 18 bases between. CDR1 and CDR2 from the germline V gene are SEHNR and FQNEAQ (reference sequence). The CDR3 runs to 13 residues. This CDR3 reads CASSKTGTKGLFF. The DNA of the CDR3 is TGTGCCAGCAGCAAGACAGGCACCAAGGGGCTGTTTTTT.

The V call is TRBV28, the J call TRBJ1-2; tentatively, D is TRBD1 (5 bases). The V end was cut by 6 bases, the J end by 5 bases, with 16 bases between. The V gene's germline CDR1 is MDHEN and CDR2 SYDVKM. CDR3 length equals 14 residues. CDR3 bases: TGTGCCAGCAGCTCAGGGCCGAACGGTTATGGCTACACCTTC. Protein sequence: CASSSGPNGYGYTF.

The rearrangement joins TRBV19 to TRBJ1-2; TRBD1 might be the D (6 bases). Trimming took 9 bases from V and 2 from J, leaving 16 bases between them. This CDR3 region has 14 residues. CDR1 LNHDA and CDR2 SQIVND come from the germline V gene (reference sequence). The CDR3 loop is CASYTLGQNYGYTF. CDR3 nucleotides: TGTGCCAGCTACACTCTTGGACAGAACTATGGCTACACCTTC.

CDR3 nucleotide sequence: TGCAGCGTTGAAGGGTGGGACAGCCCTGAGAGGGAGACCCAGTACTTC. Residues: CSVEGWDSPERETQYF. V usage is TRBV29-1 and J usage is TRBJ2-5; TRBD1 matches at 7 bases. Per germline, CDR1 SQVTM and CDR2 ANQGSEA. V gave up 1 base and J gave up 5 bases; unmatched junction bases: 13. The CDR3 runs 16 residues.

The CDR3 coding sequence is TGCGCCAGCAGCTTGGGACAGGGATTAGGCGGCTACACCTTC. It codes for CASSLGQGLGGYTF. The chain links TRBV5-1 to TRBJ1-2, with 7 bases identical to TRBD1. Trimming removed 0 bases from V and 8 bases from J; junction bases left unmatched: 7. The CDR3 runs to 14 residues. In germline, CDR1 is SGHRS, CDR2 YFSETQ.

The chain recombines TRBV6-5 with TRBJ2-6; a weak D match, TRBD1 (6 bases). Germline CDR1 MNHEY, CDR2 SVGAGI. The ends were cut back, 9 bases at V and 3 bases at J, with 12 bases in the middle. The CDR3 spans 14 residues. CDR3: CASKDRFGANVLTF. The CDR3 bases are TGTGCCAGTAAAGACAGGTTTGGGGCCAACGTCCTGACTTTC.

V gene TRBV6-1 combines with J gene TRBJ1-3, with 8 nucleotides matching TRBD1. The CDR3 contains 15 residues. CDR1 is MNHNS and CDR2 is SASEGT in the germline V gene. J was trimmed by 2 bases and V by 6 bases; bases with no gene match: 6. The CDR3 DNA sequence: TGTGCCAGCAGGGCCGCGGACAGGGCTGGAAACACCATATATTTT. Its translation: CASRAADRAGNTIYF.

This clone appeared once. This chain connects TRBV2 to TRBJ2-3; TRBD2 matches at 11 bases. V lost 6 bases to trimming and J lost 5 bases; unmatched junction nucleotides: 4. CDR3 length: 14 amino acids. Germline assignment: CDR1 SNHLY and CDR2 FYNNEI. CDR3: CASSDGTSGDTQYF. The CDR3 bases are TGTGCCAGCAGCGACGGGACTAGCGGAGATACGCAGTATTTT.

In nucleotides, the CDR3 is TGTGCCAGCAGTGGGACTAGCGGGGTCACAGATACGCAGTATTTT. Translation gives CASSGTSGVTDTQYF. The gene calls are TRBV6-1 and TRBJ2-3; TRBD2 matches at 12 bases. Germline trimming cut 4 bases from V and 2 bases from J; bases unmatched to any gene: 1. Germline V CDR1 and CDR2: MNHNS, SASEGT. The CDR3 totals 15 residues.

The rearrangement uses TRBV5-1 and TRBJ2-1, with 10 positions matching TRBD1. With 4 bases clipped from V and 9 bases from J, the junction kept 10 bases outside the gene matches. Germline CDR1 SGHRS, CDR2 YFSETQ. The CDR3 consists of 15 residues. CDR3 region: CASSPEGQGLGEQFF. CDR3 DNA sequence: TGCGCCAGCAGCCCGGAGGGACAGGGGTTGGGTGAGCAGTTCTTC.

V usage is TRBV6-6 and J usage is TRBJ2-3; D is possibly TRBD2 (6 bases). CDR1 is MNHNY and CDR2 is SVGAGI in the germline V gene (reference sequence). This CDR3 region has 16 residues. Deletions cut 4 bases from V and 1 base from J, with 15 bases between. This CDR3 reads CASSSYPLARTDTQYF. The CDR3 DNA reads TGTGCCAGCAGTTCCTACCCTCTAGCGCGCACAGATACGCAGTATTTT.

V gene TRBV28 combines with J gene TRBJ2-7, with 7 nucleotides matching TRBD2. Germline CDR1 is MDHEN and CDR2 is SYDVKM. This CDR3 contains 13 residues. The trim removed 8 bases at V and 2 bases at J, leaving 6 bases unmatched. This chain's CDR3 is CASWGGSPYEQYF. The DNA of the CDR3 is TGTGCCAGCTGGGGGGGAAGCCCCTACGAGCAGTACTTC.

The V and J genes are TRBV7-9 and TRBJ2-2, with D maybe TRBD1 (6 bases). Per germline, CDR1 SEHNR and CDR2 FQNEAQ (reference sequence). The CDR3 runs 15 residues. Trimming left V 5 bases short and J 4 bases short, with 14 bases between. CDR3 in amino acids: CASSGLGQTTGELFF. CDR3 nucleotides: TGTGCCAGCAGCGGACTCGGACAGACCACCGGGGAGCTGTTTTTT.